These 32 T cell receptor beta chains originate from one sample sequenced in a study of T cells expressing NK-cell markers (dated by TCRdb to 2020 to 2021). The library was generated by 5' RACE. Sequencing was performed on an Illumina HiSeq 2000. Each entry corresponds to one CDR3 protein sequence from reads that TCRdb reprocessed, and DNA is not given. The table for this sample lists roughly 280,000 distinct CDR3 sequences. Of the sample, about 0.39% falls within the top ten clones. The sample comprised blood T cells: a sorted CD56 or NKG2C T cell subset, CD4+ or CD8+ T cells, or bulk PBMC T cells (not recorded which). The receptor source for this set is a man in his late teens or twenties in good health. Donor details come from another sample of the same person, matched by shared clones.

This chain joins TRBV7-2 and TRBJ1-5. The V gene's germline CDR1 is SGHTA and CDR2 FQGNSA. The CDR3 loop spans 14 amino acids. The CDR3 sequence is CASSQQMSNQPQHF.

The rearrangement uses TRBV23-1 and TRBJ2-1; TCRdb reports TRBD1, a call that lacks DNA to check it against. TRBV23-1 carries the ORF label, with uncertain function. The CDR3 sequence is 15 residues long. This chain's CDR3 is CASSPEASRPNEQFF.

V gene TRBV5-1 combines with J gene TRBJ1-5; TCRdb selects TRBD1, and the lack of DNA leaves this call unchecked. This CDR3 is 14 amino acids long. From germline, CDR1 is SGHRS and CDR2 YFSETQ. CDR3 amino acids: CASSLASGNQPQHF.

The rearrangement joins TRBV6-6 to TRBJ1-1; TCRdb indicates TRBD1, and absent DNA this call remains unverified. Germline V gene sequence: CDR1 MNHNY, CDR2 SVGAGI (reference sequence). The CDR3 has 14 residues. The CDR3 is CASSQGGRGTEAFF.

The chain couples TRBV5-1 to TRBJ2-5; TCRdb selects TRBD2, and the lack of DNA leaves this call unchecked. Germline V gives CDR1 SGHRS, CDR2 YFSETQ. The CDR3 length is 13 residues. CDR3 sequence: CASSQDSRETQYF.

This chain links TRBV10-3 with TRBJ2-1; no DNA is available, so the TRBD1 call from TCRdb remains unchecked. The V gene's germline CDR1 is ENHRY and CDR2 SYGVKD. The CDR3 is 15 amino acids. The CDR3 loop reads CAISVLQGAGNEQFF.

The CDR3 reads CASSWELYEQFF. The V and J genes are TRBV11-2 and TRBJ2-1. This CDR3 is built from 12 residues. Germline V gene sequence: CDR1 SGHAT, CDR2 FQNNGV.

The chain is built from TRBV7-9 and TRBJ1-2; TCRdb gives TRBD1 as the D gene, but with no DNA this cannot be confirmed. This CDR3 has 14 residues. Germline CDR1 and CDR2: SEHNR and FQNEAQ (reference sequence). The CDR3: CASSLSGQGDGYTF.

The chain employs TRBV4-3 and TRBJ1-6. This CDR3 has 16 residues. Germline CDR1 is LGHNA and CDR2 is YSLEER. This chain's CDR3 is CASSQGHSSYNSPLHF.

This CDR3 is CATSDRDSNQPQHF. V is TRBV15 and J is TRBJ1-5; as DNA is missing, the TRBD1 call by TCRdb cannot be tested. Germline V gene data show CDR1 as LNHNV and CDR2 as YYDKDF (reference sequence). The CDR3 extends over 14 amino acids.

This rearrangement joins TRBV28 to TRBJ2-1; TCRdb names TRBD2, which stays unverified in the absence of DNA. The CDR3 is made up of 11 amino acids. Germline CDR1 is MDHEN and CDR2 is SYDVKM. CDR3 sequence: CASRGMAEQFF.

The J gene is TRBJ2-1, the V gene TRBV7-8; TCRdb's D gene call, TRBD2, goes unchecked for lack of DNA. The CDR3 has 14 amino acids. CDR1 is SGHVS and CDR2 is FQNEAQ in the germline V gene. CDR3 amino acids: CASSSSGTSAQQFF.

The chain combines TRBV4-3 with TRBJ2-3; TCRdb designates TRBD2, a call that cannot be tested without DNA. From germline, CDR1 is LGHNA and CDR2 YSLEER. The CDR3 has 16 residues. CDR3 residues: CASSQDTGGGLGTQYF.

V and J are TRBV9 and TRBJ2-5; lacking DNA, the TRBD2 call made by TCRdb goes unchecked. Looked up from germline, CDR1 is SGDLS and CDR2 is YYNGEE. The CDR3 contains 15 residues. CDR3 sequence: CASSATGPSPETQYF.

The chain is built from TRBV10-3 and TRBJ2-7; TCRdb outputs TRBD1, but without DNA this stays unchecked. Looked up from germline, CDR1 is ENHRY and CDR2 is SYGVKD. The CDR3 contains 16 residues. The CDR3: CAISGVLEGGTYEQYF.

The V gene is TRBV6-2 or TRBV6-3, the J gene TRBJ2-2. Germline CDR1 reads MNHEY; CDR2 reads SVGEGT. The length of the CDR3 is 12 residues. CDR3 residues: CASRAYGGELFF.

The genes are TRBV20-1 and TRBJ2-3; TCRdb proposes TRBD1, but this gene call is untestable without DNA. Germline V gene sequence: CDR1 DFQATT, CDR2 SNEGSKA (reference sequence). The CDR3 has 13 amino acids. CDR3 loop: CSASKTGADTQYF.

The genes are TRBV7-2 and TRBJ1-5; TCRdb indicates TRBD1, and absent DNA this call remains unverified. The V gene's germline CDR1 is SGHTA and CDR2 FQGNSA. This CDR3 is built from 15 residues. CDR3 sequence: CASSLISQGLQPQHF.

V is TRBV6-1 and J is TRBJ1-2; the TCRdb D gene call, TRBD1, has no DNA to confirm it. The CDR3 length is 13 residues. Per germline, CDR1 MNHNS and CDR2 SASEGT. CDR3 protein: CASRAGTGYGYTF.

The chain recombines TRBV12-3 or TRBV12-4 with TRBJ2-1; TCRdb gives TRBD2 as the D gene, but with no DNA this cannot be confirmed. The CDR3 is 14 amino acids. CDR3 protein: CASSPISGGGEQFF.

The CDR3 is CASSQDSGRGADTQYF. V gene TRBV4-2 combines with J gene TRBJ2-3; the D call from TCRdb, TRBD1, cannot be confirmed without DNA. The CDR3 sequence is 16 residues long. Germline loops: CDR1 LGHNA, CDR2 YNFKEQ.

The chain is built from TRBV7-9 and TRBJ2-1. Per germline, CDR1 SEHNR and CDR2 FQNEAQ (reference sequence). The CDR3 loop spans 15 amino acids. This chain's CDR3 is CASSGSGRESNEQFF. The variable domain in full, completed from reference TRBV7-9 and TRBJ2-1, reads DTGVSQNPRHKITKRGQNVTFRCDPISEHNRLYWYRQTLGQGPEFLTYFQNEAQLEKSRLLSDRFSAERPKGSFSTLEIQRTEQGDSAMYLCASSGSGRESNEQFFGPGTRLTVL.

This sequence joins TRBV4-2 and TRBJ2-1. Germline V CDR1 and CDR2: LGHNA, YNFKEQ. The CDR3 has 16 residues. This CDR3 reads CASSQDRGGAYNEQFF.

The rearrangement uses TRBV4-3 and TRBJ2-5; absent DNA, TCRdb's TRBD1 call cannot be checked. Germline V gives CDR1 LGHNA, CDR2 YSLEER. This CDR3 is 16 amino acids long. CDR3 loop: CASSPLGPQGQETQYF.

V usage is TRBV7-8 and J usage is TRBJ2-3; TCRdb's D call, TRBD2, is unchecked because there is no DNA. CDR3 length: 17 amino acids. Germline values: CDR1 SGHVS, CDR2 FQNEAQ. CDR3 protein: CASSLRAVTGSTDTQYF.

CDR3 sequence reads: CASSPRTPRSTGELFF. V is TRBV18 and J is TRBJ2-2. The CDR3 is 16 residues long. Germline CDR1 is KGHSH and CDR2 is LQKENI.

V is TRBV5-6 and J is TRBJ1-2. Germline assignment: CDR1 SGHDT and CDR2 YYEEEE. This CDR3 is built from 14 residues. CDR3 loop: CASSPRQEAMGYTF.

The V gene is TRBV2, the J gene TRBJ2-7; TCRdb outputs TRBD2, but without DNA this stays unchecked. Per the germline V gene, CDR1 is SNHLY and CDR2 is FYNNEI. The CDR3 contains 13 residues. CDR3: CASSLAPLYEQYF.

The rearrangement links TRBV12-5 to TRBJ2-3; TCRdb outputs TRBD2, but without DNA this stays unchecked. The CDR3 is 16 residues long. Germline V lookup: CDR1 LGHNT, CDR2 FRNRAP. The CDR3 region is CASAQRTSGITDTQYF.

V usage is TRBV18 and J usage is TRBJ1-1. CDR1 is KGHSH and CDR2 is LQKENI in the germline V gene. The CDR3 loop spans 13 amino acids. This CDR3 is CASSPQSYTEAFF. Filled out from reference TRBV18 and TRBJ1-1, the complete variable domain reads NAGVMQNPRHLVRRRGQEARLRCSPMKGHSHVYWYRQLPEEGLKFMVYLQKENIIDESGMPKERFSAEFPKEGPSILRIQQVVRGDSAAYFCASSPQSYTEAFFGQGTRLTVV.

The rearrangement joins TRBV18 to TRBJ2-1. The CDR3 spans 16 residues. Germline V gene sequence: CDR1 KGHSH, CDR2 LQKENI. The CDR3 is CASSLQGASFYNEQFF.

The rearrangement links TRBV24-1 to TRBJ2-5; the D call of TRBD1 rests on TCRdb alone, since no DNA is present to check it. This CDR3 spans 15 amino acids. Germline CDR1 KGHDR, CDR2 SFDVKD. The CDR3 sequence is CATSDFRDRQETQYF.